What follows are 20 T cell receptor beta chains derived from one specimen sequenced in a study of T cell responses to AZD1222 COVID-19 vaccine. Sequencing used immunoSEQ multiplex PCR; TCRdb keeps in-frame clones, though not all of them. The table records about 120,000 clones, roughly 91% of them present only once. This specimen was peripheral blood, taken 28 days after the second AZD1222 dose. Every receptor here comes from an adult who received the AZD1222 COVID-19 vaccine.

The chain recombines TRBV20-1 with TRBJ2-7; D ambiguous. CDR3 length: 13 amino acids. V lost 3 bases, J lost 2 bases, and 11 bases lay in between. The germline gives CDR1 DFQATT, CDR2 SNEGSKA (reference sequence). The CDR3 coding sequence is TGCAGTGCTAGTTTCTCGCTAACCTACGAGCAGTACTTC. Amino acid sequence: CSASFSLTYEQYF.

This chain links TRBV11-3 with TRBJ1-1, with D uncertain. Germline V gene data show CDR1 as SGHNT and CDR2 as YENEEA. The CDR3 has 17 residues. V shed 5 bases and J shed 0 bases, with 19 bases lying between them. The CDR3 nucleotides are TGTGCCAGCAGCCAGGTATCGGGCGGAGATATGAACACTGAAGCTTTCTTT. This sequence encodes CASSQVSGGDMNTEAFF.

The chain links TRBV7-6 to TRBJ2-1, with 7 bases aligning to TRBD2. CDR3 length equals 17 residues. Per the germline V gene, CDR1 is SGHVS and CDR2 is FNYEAQ. Losses at the gene ends were 2 bases for V and 5 bases for J; bases not matched to a gene: 12. DNA of the CDR3: TGTGCCAGCAGCTTACGGCCTAGCGGAGGGAGGGACAATGAGCAGTTCTTC. As protein: CASSLRPSGGRDNEQFF. The variable domain in full, with the rest retrieved from reference TRBV7-6 and TRBJ2-1, is GAGVSQSPRYKVTKRGQDVALRCDPISGHVSLYWYRQALGQGPEFLTYFNYEAQQDKSGLPNDRFSAERPEGSISTLTIQRTEQRDSAMYRCASSLRPSGGRDNEQFFGPGTRLTVL.

The CDR3 here is CASSLDQRRYRGFPEAFF. The CDR3 DNA reads TGTGCCAGCAGCTTGGATCAACGTAGGTACAGGGGGTTTCCTGAAGCTTTCTTT. V and J are TRBV5-4 and TRBJ1-1; 8 nucleotides agree with TRBD1. The junction had 16 bases not matched to a gene; V was cut back by 0 bases and J by 6 bases. The CDR3 runs to 18 residues. CDR1 SGHNT and CDR2 YYREEE come from the germline V gene (reference sequence).

The rearrangement links TRBV19 to TRBJ2-3; D uncertain. The germline CDR1 and CDR2 sequences are LNHDA and SQIVND (reference sequence). The CDR3 loop spans 14 amino acids. V lost 2 bases, J lost 1 base, and 7 bases lay in between. The CDR3 DNA reads as TGTGCCAGTAGTATATTGGGCGGCACAGATACGCAGTATTTT. Its protein is CASSILGGTDTQYF.

This clone was seen only once. The chain links TRBV2 to TRBJ1-2; D might be TRBD1 (6 bases). The germline V gene encodes CDR1 SNHLY and CDR2 FYNNEI. The CDR3 covers 13 residues. Trimming left V 6 bases short and J 4 bases short, with 12 bases between. The CDR3 DNA reads as TGTGCCAGCAGGGACAGAGGATTCTATGGCTACACCTTC. This sequence encodes CASRDRGFYGYTF.

This chain joins TRBV7-2 and TRBJ2-7; D might be TRBD1 or TRBD2, each matching 5 bases. Germline-derived CDR1 and CDR2 are SGHTA and FQGNSA. The V end was cut by 1 base, the J end by 5 bases, with 12 bases between. The CDR3 loop spans 14 amino acids. CDR3 sequence reads: CASSLGPRDDEQYF. DNA of the CDR3: TGTGCCAGCAGCTTAGGGCCACGGGACGACGAGCAGTACTTC.

The chain carries TRBV6-5 and TRBJ2-6; no reliable D call. CDR3 length: 16 amino acids. The germline gives CDR1 MNHEY, CDR2 SVGAGI. V was shortened by 2 bases and J by 0 bases, with 8 bases between the two germline ends. This CDR3 reads CASSYTVSSGANVLTF. The CDR3 DNA sequence: TGTGCCAGCAGTTACACCGTGAGCTCTGGGGCCAACGTCCTGACTTTC.

This clone was seen more than once but under ten times. This chain connects TRBV7-9 to TRBJ1-3; TRBD1 might be the D (5 bases). Looked up from germline, CDR1 is SEHNR and CDR2 is FQNEAQ (reference sequence). Trimming cost V 5 bases and J 0 bases, with 11 bases left between them. This CDR3 has 15 amino acids. The CDR3: CASSARGNSGNTIYF. The CDR3 coding sequence is TGTGCCAGCAGCGCGCGGGGGAACTCTGGAAACACCATATATTTT.

The rearrangement uses TRBV7-6 and TRBJ2-2; D call uncertain. Germline lookup yields CDR1 SGHVS and CDR2 FNYEAQ. V shed 5 bases and J shed 6 bases, with 10 bases lying between them. This CDR3 is 13 amino acids long. As DNA, the CDR3 is TGTGCCAGCAGCCAAACGGAGTCCGGGGAGCTGTTTTTT. Its protein is CASSQTESGELFF.

The rearrangement joins TRBV2 to TRBJ2-5; D may be TRBD2 (5 bases). The V end lost 6 bases, the J end lost 5 bases, and 10 bases lay between the germline ends. The germline V gene has CDR1 SNHLY and CDR2 FYNNEI. The length of the CDR3 is 12 residues. The CDR3 DNA follows: TGTGCCAGCAGGGACTTAAGGGAGACCCAGTACTTC. Protein sequence: CASRDLRETQYF.

This chain joins TRBV11-3 and TRBJ1-4; tentative D call: TRBD1 (5 bases). The CDR3 totals 15 residues. V lost 4 bases and J lost 3, with 12 bases in between. The germline V gene has CDR1 SGHNT and CDR2 YENEEA. CDR3 nucleotide sequence: TGTGCCAGCAGCTCAACGGGGGTATCTAATGAAAAACTGTTTTTT. Protein product: CASSSTGVSNEKLFF.

The chain has TRBV5-1 and TRBJ2-5; 8 nucleotides match TRBD2. The ends lost 1 base at V and 5 bases at J; junction bases unmatched: 7. Germline lookup yields CDR1 SGHRS and CDR2 YFSETQ. The CDR3 is 15 residues long. In DNA form, the CDR3 reads TGCGCCAGCAGCTTGAACCGGGGGGGCCCGGAGACCCAGTACTTC. Encoded protein: CASSLNRGGPETQYF. Combining the CDR3 with reference TRBV5-1 and TRBJ2-5 gives the whole variable domain KAGVTQTPRYLIKTRGQQVTLSCSPISGHRSVSWYQQTPGQGLQFLFEYFSETQRNKGNFPGRFSGRQFSNSRSEMNVSTLELGDSALYLCASSLNRGGPETQYFGPGTRLLVL.

The chain uses TRBV5-8 and TRBJ2-1, with TRBD1 matching over 9 bases. This CDR3 is 15 amino acids long. Germline values: CDR1 SGHTS, CDR2 YDEGEE. V lost 1 base to trimming and J lost 4 bases; unmatched junction nucleotides: 3. The CDR3 region is CASSLQTGGYNEQFF. Here the CDR3 DNA reads TGTGCCAGCAGCTTGCAGACAGGGGGTTACAATGAGCAGTTCTTC.

The chain uses TRBV27 and TRBJ2-4, with 9 bases lining up with TRBD1. The CDR3 totals 17 residues. V lost 5 bases and J lost 8; bases outside the gene matches: 16. CDR1 is MNHEY, CDR2 SMNVEV, per germline (reference sequence). For the CDR3, the DNA is TGTGCCAGCAGTCCGAGCCGGGACAGGGTCGTATTGGACATTCAGTACTTC. This codes for CASSPSRDRVVLDIQYF.

The rearrangement joins TRBV18 to TRBJ1-1; D is undetermined. The CDR3 contains 13 residues. Per germline, CDR1 KGHSH and CDR2 LQKENI. Trimming removed 2 bases from V and 0 bases from J, with 4 bases in between. CDR3 residues: CASSPSVNTEAFF. Here the CDR3 DNA reads TGTGCCAGCTCACCATCAGTGAACACTGAAGCTTTCTTT.

The V gene is TRBV27, the J gene TRBJ1-4; D unclear. Germline lookup yields CDR1 MNHEY and CDR2 SMNVEV (reference sequence). The CDR3 extends over 13 amino acids. Trimming stripped 4 bases from V and 0 bases from J, with 3 bases between. CDR3 bases: TGTGCCAGCAGTTCCGCAACTAATGAAAAACTGTTTTTT. Translation: CASSSATNEKLFF.

The V gene is TRBV18, the J gene TRBJ2-7; possibly TRBD2 for D (6 bases). Germline V CDR1 and CDR2: KGHSH, LQKENI. The CDR3 covers 16 residues. V lost 4 bases to trimming and J lost 4 bases, with 20 bases between them. The CDR3 loop is CASSHGLGGAAYEQYF. CDR3 nucleotide sequence: TGTGCCAGCTCACACGGGCTTGGCGGGGCTGCGTACGAGCAGTACTTC.

The table lists this clone with a few counts. The chain combines TRBV7-2 with TRBJ2-7; D unclear. V lost 5 bases, J lost 6 bases, and 17 bases lay in between. Germline V gene sequence: CDR1 SGHTA, CDR2 FQGNSA. The CDR3 covers 14 residues. The CDR3: CASSQLRTRSEQYF. CDR3 bases: TGTGCCAGCAGCCAACTACGGACCCGAAGCGAGCAGTACTTC.

The J gene is TRBJ2-5, the V gene TRBV24-1; unclear D gene. The CDR3 is 12 amino acids. The germline V gene encodes CDR1 KGHDR and CDR2 SFDVKD. V lost 4 bases, J lost 5 bases, and 7 bases lay in between. The CDR3 DNA is TGTGCCACCAGTGACGGTTGGGAGACCCAGTACTTC. Translating gives CATSDGWETQYF.